Sequencing of this T cell receptor (beta chain) was carried out in a study of control samples from healthy donors and cancer patients (dated by TCRdb to 2020 to 2021). Concerning this clone: It has no known antigen specificity. Base qualities are missing; no much larger clone stands one base away.

Library construction relied on the immunoSEQ multiplex PCR assay. TCRdb obtained this table from immuneACCESS and retained in-frame rearrangements with V and J assigned. These tables miss some clones; where compared with another copy, unresolved V genes account for less than half of the shortfall, and the remainder is unexplained. The sample data list 75,000 or so clones, and around nine tenths of these were observed just once. Roughly 5.5% of the sample is held by the ten biggest clonotypes. The CDR3 measures 11 amino acids from cysteine to phenylalanine. The retained sequence is limited to the CDR3, 33 bases, with the frame set at the first base. Relative to germline, V is 5 bases shorter and J is 1 base shorter, with 6 bases between their ends. According to the germline V gene (reference sequence), CDR1 reads DFQATT and CDR2 reads SNEGSKA.

The chain is made from TRBV20-1 and TRBJ2-7; there is no confident call for the D gene. The sequence was obtained from a man between 60 and 75 years old with colorectal cancer. Sequenced: PBMCs. The DNA sequence is given as TGCAGTGCTTTAAAGTCCTACGAGCAGTACTTC. The resulting protein is CSALKSYEQYF.